One sample yielded the 21 T cell receptor beta chains listed below, sequenced in a study of blood T cell repertoires in COVID-19. Libraries were prepared by immunoSEQ multiplex PCR; TCRdb keeps only in-frame clonotypes and omits some of them. The table lists about 490,000 clones, 75% to 90% of them singletons. The sequenced sample consisted of peripheral blood. The receptors stem from a human donor in a cohort sampled during active COVID-19.

This clone was detected once. The rearrangement links TRBV7-3 to TRBJ1-1, with D maybe TRBD1 (5 bases). Germline lookup yields CDR1 SGHTA and CDR2 FQGTGA. V lost 2 bases, J lost 4 bases, and 11 bases lay in between. The length of the CDR3 is 14 residues. The CDR3 nucleotides are TGTGCCAGCAGCTTACAAGGGGTTAGCACTGAAGCTTTCTTT. Translated: CASSLQGVSTEAFF.

The chain joins TRBV18 to TRBJ1-2; D perhaps matches TRBD1 (6 bases). V was pared by 8 bases and J by 5 bases, with 21 bases between. Germline CDR1 is KGHSH and CDR2 is LQKENI. This CDR3 has 15 residues. CDR3 nucleotides: TGTGCCAGCCGTTCAATCGGACAGTATGATTATGGCTACACCTTC. This codes for CASRSIGQYDYGYTF.

The genes are TRBV20-1 and TRBJ1-1; D is unresolved. Trimming removed 5 bases at V and 8 bases at J, with 12 bases between. Germline CDR1 DFQATT, CDR2 SNEGSKA (reference sequence). The length of the CDR3 is 11 residues. The CDR3 DNA is TGCAGTGCTCGACCCGGGTCGGAAGCTTTCTTT. Protein sequence: CSARPGSEAFF.

The genes are TRBV19 and TRBJ2-2; D gene ambiguous. This CDR3 contains 12 residues. The germline CDR1 and CDR2 sequences are LNHDA and SQIVND (reference sequence). The V and J ends lost 9 bases and 6 bases respectively, with 11 bases between them. The CDR3 loop reads CASSSDPGELFF. The CDR3 nucleotides are TGTGCCAGCTCCAGCGATCCCGGGGAGCTGTTTTTT. The full variable domain, with the rest looked up from reference TRBV19 and TRBJ2-2, is DGGITQSPKYLFRKEGQNVTLSCEQNLNHDAMYWYRQDPGQGLRLIYYSQIVNDFQKGDIAEGYSVSREKKESFPLTVTSAQKNPTAFYLCASSSDPGELFFGEGSRLTVL.

The chain joins TRBV6-5 to TRBJ2-3, with D maybe TRBD2 (5 bases). Trimming took 0 bases from V and 2 from J, leaving 9 bases between them. Germline lookup yields CDR1 MNHEY and CDR2 SVGAGI. The CDR3 covers 15 residues. The DNA for the CDR3 is TGTGCCAGCAGTTACTCGGACTGGACCACAGATACGCAGTATTTT. Amino acid sequence: CASSYSDWTTDTQYF.

This sequence joins TRBV5-1 and TRBJ2-7, with 8 nucleotides matching TRBD1. V lost 1 base to trimming and J lost 3 bases; unmatched junction nucleotides: 12. There are 17 residues in the CDR3. Per the germline V gene, CDR1 is SGHRS and CDR2 is YFSETQ. CDR3 DNA: TGCGCCAGCAGCTTGACCCCAGGGCCAGGGGGCTTCTACGAGCAGTACTTC. The encoded protein is CASSLTPGPGGFYEQYF.

With respect to this clone: One junction end disagrees with the germline gene, perhaps due to a read error. The rearrangement links TRBV7-7 to TRBJ2-1, with 9 bases identical to TRBD2. Looked up from germline, CDR1 is SSHAT and CDR2 is FNYEAQ (reference sequence). The CDR3 runs to 16 residues. The CDR3 coding sequence is TGTGCTAGCAGTACGACTAGCGGACGCTCCTACAATGAGCAGTTCTTC. This translates into CASSTTSGRSYNEQFF.

J is TRBJ2-1 and V is TRBV5-1, with 9 bases aligning to TRBD2. In germline, CDR1 is SGHRS, CDR2 YFSETQ. J gave up 5 bases and V 2 bases, and 2 bases lay outside the gene matches. The CDR3 sequence is 14 residues long. CDR3: CASSFGLANNEQFF. As DNA, the CDR3 is TGCGCCAGCAGCTTTGGACTAGCGAACAATGAGCAGTTCTTC.

V and J are TRBV19 and TRBJ2-5; TRBD2 matches at 10 bases. The germline V gene has CDR1 LNHDA and CDR2 SQIVND (reference sequence). The CDR3 totals 16 residues. V shed 5 bases, J shed 2 bases, and the junction held 8 bases outside the gene matches. The CDR3 spells CASSPGGLADQETQYF. Written as DNA, the CDR3 is TGTGCCAGTAGTCCAGGAGGACTAGCGGATCAAGAGACCCAGTACTTC.

V is TRBV19 and J is TRBJ1-5; D is undetermined. Trimming left V 3 bases short and J 7 bases short, with 19 bases between. The CDR3 contains 16 residues. CDR1 LNHDA and CDR2 SQIVND come from the germline V gene (reference sequence). For the CDR3, the DNA is TGTGCCAGTAGTATCTTAGCAGATTTCGACGGGCAGCCCCAGCATTTT. Translating it yields CASSILADFDGQPQHF.

V is TRBV9 and J is TRBJ1-3, with TRBD1 matching 7 bases. The CDR3 loop spans 15 amino acids. Germline V gives CDR1 SGDLS, CDR2 YYNGEE. With 2 bases clipped from V and 0 bases from J, the junction kept 2 bases outside the gene matches. CDR3 in amino acids: CASSVTGLSGNTIYF. The CDR3 DNA follows: TGTGCCAGCAGCGTGACAGGGCTCTCTGGAAACACCATATATTTT.

V is TRBV28 and J is TRBJ2-7; D remains ambiguous. Trimming pared 5 bases from V and 5 bases from J, leaving 13 bases between. The CDR3 runs 13 residues. Germline lookup yields CDR1 MDHEN and CDR2 SYDVKM. This CDR3 reads CASSPGGSDEQYF. DNA for the CDR3: TGTGCCAGCAGTCCGGGTGGTTCGGACGAGCAGTACTTC.

The genes are TRBV6-5 and TRBJ1-1; the D is unclear. This CDR3 comprises 15 residues. The germline V gene has CDR1 MNHEY and CDR2 SVGAGI. The germline V and J ends were trimmed by 2 bases and 0 bases, with 10 bases remaining between them. In DNA form, the CDR3 reads TGTGCCAGCAGTTACGCAGGTTGGGTGAACACTGAAGCTTTCTTT. This translates into CASSYAGWVNTEAFF.

The genes are TRBV12-3 or TRBV12-4 and TRBJ2-3; D uncertain. The V gene lost 6 bases and the J gene lost 2 bases, with 6 bases spanning the gap. The CDR3 spans 12 residues. CDR3 in DNA: TGTGCCAGCAGGGCCCTCACAGATACGCAGTATTTT. This codes for CASRALTDTQYF.

This rearrangement joins TRBV6-5 to TRBJ2-7; tentatively, D is TRBD1 (5 bases). This CDR3 contains 16 residues. V was clipped by 4 bases and J by 0 bases, with 16 bases between them. Germline CDR1 MNHEY, CDR2 SVGAGI. The DNA for the CDR3 is TGTGCCAGCAGTTTATCAGGGTCTCCACTCTCCTACGAGCAGTACTTC. Encoded protein: CASSLSGSPLSYEQYF.

The chain uses TRBV19 and TRBJ1-1; D is possibly TRBD1 (5 bases). This CDR3 is 13 amino acids long. Germline loops: CDR1 LNHDA, CDR2 SQIVND (reference sequence). Trimming removed 5 bases at V and 4 bases at J, with 11 bases between. CDR3 DNA sequence: TGTGCCAGTAGTCGACAGCAATTCACTGAAGCTTTCTTT. Translating gives CASSRQQFTEAFF.

The chain joins TRBV5-1 to TRBJ1-4, with a tentative D call TRBD1 (6 bases). This CDR3 is built from 19 residues. The V gene's germline CDR1 is SGHRS and CDR2 YFSETQ. V was trimmed by 4 bases and J by 0 bases, leaving 22 bases between them. The CDR3 reads CASSPDPGHPTTTNEKLFF. The CDR3 DNA sequence: TGCGCCAGCAGCCCTGATCCGGGACACCCTACCACAACTAATGAAAAACTGTTTTTT.

The chain couples TRBV7-9 to TRBJ2-1, with 7 bases aligning to TRBD2. The junction had 6 bases not matched to a gene; V was cut back by 0 bases and J by 7 bases. Germline-derived CDR1 and CDR2 are SEHNR and FQNEAQ (reference sequence). This CDR3 spans 15 amino acids. DNA of the CDR3: TGTGCCAGCAGCTTAGCGGGAGGGGTCAGGAATGAGCAGTTCTTC. The encoded protein is CASSLAGGVRNEQFF.

J is TRBJ2-1 and V is TRBV7-5; TRBD2 is the table's D call and was not checked against the DNA. TRBV7-5 is recorded as a pseudogene. The CDR3 contains 17 residues. The CDR3 region is CARSLIQAGGSHNEQFF. The CDR3 coding sequence is TGTGCCAGAAGCTTAATTCAGGCGGGAGGCTCCCACAATGAGCAGTTCTTC.

The V call is TRBV30, the J call TRBJ2-7; maybe TRBD2 (7 bases). The CDR3 contains 15 residues. V gave up 0 bases and J gave up 3 bases, with 15 bases separating them. Germline V CDR1 and CDR2: GTSNPN, SVGIG (reference sequence). CDR3 sequence: CAWSVAGGAGYEQYF. In nucleotides, the CDR3 is TGTGCCTGGAGTGTAGCTGGGGGGGCTGGCTACGAGCAGTACTTC.

This chain uses TRBV24-1 with TRBJ2-2; D gene ambiguous. This CDR3 is 14 amino acids long. V was trimmed by 1 base and J by 6 bases, leaving 8 bases between them. Looked up from germline, CDR1 is KGHDR and CDR2 is SFDVKD. The CDR3 here is CATSDFLRAGELFF. In DNA, the CDR3 is TGTGCCACCAGTGATTTCCTGAGAGCCGGGGAGCTGTTTTTT.